This T cell receptor beta chain came from a study of regulatory T cells in long-lasting Graves disease. Study observations and caveats: Persistent Graves' patients showed a TCR diversity that was lower than that of newly diagnosed ones.

Time point denoted: newly diagnosed GD, antithyroid drugs for less than 3 months. PBMC RNA served as the TCR library source. Trimming removed 5 bases from V and 6 bases from J; junction bases left unmatched: 8. CDR3 length equals 16 residues. Arm-PCR of CDR3 regions and iRepertoire HTBI primers were the basis on which TCR beta libraries were built. TCRdb called the multiplex PCR reads again in MiXCR, with one record for every CDR3 protein. The sample contains 500,000 or so distinct CDR3 sequences, 15% to 20% of which appear only once. This clonotype was counted at least ten times. Its antigen remains unknown. A further study also used this sample, focusing on T cells in Graves' hyperthyroidism and ophthalmopathy. That paper adds: A median 6.5 months before onset, the model predicted ophthalmopathy.

The chain joins TRBV12-3 or TRBV12-4 to TRBJ2-5, with 14 bases that match TRBD2. The source of this sequence is a middle-aged man with Graves disease. The source material was peripheral blood mononuclear cells (PBMCs), sampled at new diagnosis, from a patient treated with antithyroid drugs. CDR3 loop: CASSLRLAGGGKTQYF. The CDR3 DNA sequence: TGTGCCAGCAGTCTCCGACTAGCGGGAGGGGGAAAGACCCAGTACTTC.